This TCR beta chain derives from a study of blood T cell repertoires in COVID-19. Study details: Italy, Spain and the United States were the sources of the convalescent and acute COVID-19 samples.

Per the authors' pipeline: The authors estimated nucleated cell counts from reference gene primer amplification. Repertoires were generated with immunoSEQ multiplex PCR, while TCRdb's copy carries only in-frame clones and drops some. V and J calls and clone size are as listed in that table; D and trimming were resolved from the DNA. The profile covers 200,000 to 250,000 clones, with around 84% appearing a single time and less than 4.5% taken by the ten largest. The germline CDR1 and CDR2 sequences are SGHNT and YYREEE (reference sequence). V lost 10 bases, J lost 0 bases, and 11 bases lay in between. This CDR3 region has 13 residues.

The origin of this receptor is a man aged 45-60 years with acute or convalescent COVID-19. The sequencing input was peripheral blood. The chain employs TRBV5-4 and TRBJ2-1, with D perhaps matching TRBD1 (7 bases). CDR3 in amino acids: CASQGGSYNEQFF. The CDR3 bases are TGTGCCTCTCAGGGGGGCTCCTACAATGAGCAGTTCTTC.